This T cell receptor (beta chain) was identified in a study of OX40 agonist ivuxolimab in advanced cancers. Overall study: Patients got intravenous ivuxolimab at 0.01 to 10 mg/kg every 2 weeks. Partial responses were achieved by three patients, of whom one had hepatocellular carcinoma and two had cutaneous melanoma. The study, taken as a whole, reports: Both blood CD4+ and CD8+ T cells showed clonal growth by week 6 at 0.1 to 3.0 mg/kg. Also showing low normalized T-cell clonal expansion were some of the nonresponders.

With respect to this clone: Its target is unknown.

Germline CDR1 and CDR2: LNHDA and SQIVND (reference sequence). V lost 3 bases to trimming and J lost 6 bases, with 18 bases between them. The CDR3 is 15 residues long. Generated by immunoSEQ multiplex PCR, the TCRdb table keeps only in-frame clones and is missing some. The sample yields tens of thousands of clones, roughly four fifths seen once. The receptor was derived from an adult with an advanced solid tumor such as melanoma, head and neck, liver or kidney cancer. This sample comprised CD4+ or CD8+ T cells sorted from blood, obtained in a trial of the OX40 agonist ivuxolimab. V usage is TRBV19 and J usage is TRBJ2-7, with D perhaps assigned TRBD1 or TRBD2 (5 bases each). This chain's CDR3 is CASSMSGALYGEQYF. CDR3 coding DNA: TGTGCCAGTAGTATGTCCGGGGCCCTCTACGGCGAGCAGTACTTC.